Presented here are 12 T cell receptor beta chains from one specimen sequenced in a study of T-cell memory formation after mild COVID-19. Each CDR3 protein is one row after TCRdb ran MiXCR on the 5' RACE reads. In the table there are 89,000 or so distinct CDR3 sequences, roughly 13% of which are singletons. The sample was PBMCs or a T cell subset sorted from them (not recorded which). Receptors originate from a man younger than 35 who had mild COVID-19 (a few samples of this study predate the infection). Cell type and time point are not known.

The chain recombines TRBV4-3 with TRBJ2-1, with D tentatively TRBD2 (6 bases). This CDR3 contains 17 residues. The germline CDR1 and CDR2 sequences are LGHNA and YSLEER. The V and J ends lost 1 base and 4 bases respectively, with 17 bases between them. The CDR3 DNA sequence: TGCGCCAGCAGCCAAGGTAGACTAGGGACTCCGTACAATGAGCAGTTCTTC. Its protein is CASSQGRLGTPYNEQFF.

This clonotype was seen a handful of times. V is TRBV11-2 and J is TRBJ2-3; tentatively, D is TRBD1 (5 bases). Between the trimmed V and J ends, which lost 1 base and 4 bases, there was a span of 9 bases. The CDR3 runs to 14 residues. The V gene's germline CDR1 is SGHAT and CDR2 FQNNGV. The CDR3 coding sequence is TGTGCCAGCAGCTTAGTGGCAGGGTCAGATACGCAGTATTTT. Translated: CASSLVAGSDTQYF.

This clonotype has more than one count but fewer than ten. The chain has TRBV12-3 or TRBV12-4 and TRBJ1-5; D remains ambiguous. V lost 1 base and J lost 3, with 1 base in between. CDR3 length: 12 amino acids. CDR3 in amino acids: CASSLVNQPQHF. CDR3 DNA sequence: TGTGCCAGCAGTTTAGTCAATCAGCCCCAGCATTTT.

The genes are TRBV13 and TRBJ1-1; no reliable D call. Trimming pared 6 bases from V and 0 bases from J, leaving 8 bases between. The CDR3 consists of 13 residues. Per germline, CDR1 PRHDT and CDR2 FYEKMQ (reference sequence). For the CDR3, the DNA is TGTGCCAGCAGTAGAACATTGAACACTGAAGCTTTCTTT. Translation gives CASSRTLNTEAFF. Together with reference TRBV13 and TRBJ1-1, the CDR3 gives the full variable domain: AAGVIQSPRHLIKEKRETATLKCYPIPRHDTVYWYQQGPGQDPQFLISFYEKMQSDKGSIPDRFSAQQFSDYHSELNMSSLELGDSALYFCASSRTLNTEAFFGQGTRLTVV.

This clonotype showed up many times. The chain recombines TRBV4-1 with TRBJ2-2, with D hard to call. Germline V gene lookup returns CDR1 MGHRA and CDR2 YSYEKL. This CDR3 spans 14 amino acids. Trimming removed 3 bases at V and 1 base at J, with 6 bases between. DNA for the CDR3: TGCGCCAGCAGCCAGGGCCTGAACACCGGGGAGCTGTTTTTT. Translating gives CASSQGLNTGELFF.

This clonotype was seen only a few times. CDR3 residues: CASSQGRYQETQYF. For the CDR3, the DNA is TGTGCCAGCAGCCAAGGGCGGTACCAAGAGACCCAGTACTTC. The chain recombines TRBV14 with TRBJ2-5, with D hard to call. There are 14 residues in the CDR3. The V end was cut by 1 base, the J end by 0 bases, with 6 bases between. Germline V CDR1 and CDR2: SGHDN, FVKESK.

This clonotype appeared once. V is TRBV25-1 and J is TRBJ1-1; a weak D match, TRBD1 (5 bases). The V gene lost 4 bases and the J gene lost 0 bases, with 15 bases spanning the gap. The CDR3 totals 16 residues. The germline V gene encodes CDR1 MGHDK and CDR2 SYGVNS. The DNA for the CDR3 is TGTGCCAGCAGTGGAGGGGTACGGACCTTGAACACTGAAGCTTTCTTT. Translation: CASSGGVRTLNTEAFF.

This clonotype has more than one count but fewer than ten. This chain links TRBV7-9 with TRBJ1-2, with 8 bases lining up with TRBD1. Germline V gene data show CDR1 as SEHNR and CDR2 as FQNEAQ (reference sequence). V gave up 5 bases and J gave up 8 bases; unmatched junction bases: 13. The CDR3 runs to 15 residues. The CDR3 DNA sequence: TGTGCCAGCAGCCCACCGGGACAGGTCAACTTGGGCTACACCTTC. Amino acid sequence: CASSPPGQVNLGYTF.

The chain uses TRBV27 and TRBJ2-7; 8 bases are a match to TRBD1. The CDR3 sequence is 15 residues long. Germline assignment: CDR1 MNHEY and CDR2 SMNVEV (reference sequence). The V segment lost 5 bases and the J segment 0 bases; nucleotides outside the gene matches: 6. In DNA form, the CDR3 reads TGTGCCAGCAGTCCGCACACAGGGGGCTCCTACGAGCAGTACTTC. The encoded protein is CASSPHTGGSYEQYF.

This clonotype has only a few counts. V usage is TRBV4-1 and J usage is TRBJ1-6, with 7 nucleotides matching TRBD1. Germline V lookup: CDR1 MGHRA, CDR2 YSYEKL. V shed 6 bases, J shed 8 bases, and the junction held 7 bases outside the gene matches. CDR3 length equals 14 residues. The CDR3 reads CASSDRAGDSPLHF. As DNA, the CDR3 is TGCGCCAGCAGTGACAGGGCGGGTGATTCACCCCTCCACTTT.

This chain links TRBV29-1 with TRBJ2-2, with a tentative D call TRBD1 (5 bases). This CDR3 spans 15 amino acids. The ends were cut back, 6 bases at V and 3 bases at J, with 17 bases in the middle. CDR1 SQVTM and CDR2 ANQGSEA come from the germline V gene. CDR3 DNA sequence: TGCAGCGTCAACCGGCAGGGTGGGCACACCGGGGAGCTGTTTTTT. It translates to CSVNRQGGHTGELFF.

The genes are TRBV4-1 and TRBJ1-2; D is undetermined. The CDR3 contains 12 residues. Trimming left V 4 bases short and J 10 bases short, with 13 bases between. CDR1 MGHRA and CDR2 YSYEKL come from the germline V gene. The CDR3 nucleotides are TGCGCCAGCAGCCCTTCTGGGGTGGACTACACCTTC. It yields the protein CASSPSGVDYTF.